This T cell receptor (beta chain) was observed in a study of T cells in Graves' hyperthyroidism and ophthalmopathy. Study results and caveats: Among clonotypes expanded in thyroid above 0.001, most were also found in blood.

In germline, CDR1 is SEHNR, CDR2 FQNEAQ (reference sequence). V gave up 8 bases and J gave up 3 bases, with 17 bases separating them. The CDR3 is 14 amino acids. Aged 18 to 65, the patients had hyperthyroidism that was newly diagnosed and had lasted under 2 months. Exclusion of a patient resulted from uncontrolled infection, other autoimmune disease, pregnancy or lactation. Used for diagnoses were clinical symptoms, serum thyroxine and TRAb, thyroid ultrasound and orbital computed tomography. The source material, RNA transcripts, was used to amplify TCR beta CDR3 regions. In the first-round RT-PCR of the TCR CDR3, the HTBI primer set was used. TCRdb redid the calling of the multiplex PCR reads with MiXCR, one entry per CDR3 protein. The repertoire includes about 560,000 distinct CDR3 sequences, roughly 14% of them detected once, and about 7% sits in the top ten. There are many counts of this clonotype. The antigen remains unidentified.

The sequence derives from a woman between 25 and 40 years old with Graves' hyperthyroidism. The V gene is TRBV7-9, the J gene TRBJ2-7; a possible D gene is TRBD2 (6 bases). Specimen: blood. In DNA form, the CDR3 reads TGTGCCAGCGGAGGGGTTTCGGCGGGCTACGAGCAGTACTTC. As protein: CASGGVSAGYEQYF.